The source of this TCR beta chain is a study of T-cell reconstitution after alpha-beta-depleted transplantation in children. This clonotype was observed many times. The TCRbeta library was prepared with unique molecular identifiers. TCRdb reprocessed the PCR reads via MiXCR and lists one record per CDR3 protein. Of 580,000 or so distinct CDR3 sequences in the sample, under 30% were seen once. This TCR came from a boy less than two years old who had a stem cell transplant for acute myeloid leukemia, so the T cells may come from the graft donor. This material consisted of PBMCs, mostly from graft donor cells, taken 360 days after TCRalphabeta/CD19-depleted stem cell transplant.

The CDR3 nucleotides read TGCAGTGCATTCGGACCCTCGAATTCACCCCTCCACTTT. The encoded protein is CSAFGPSNSPLHF. The rearrangement links TRBV20-1 to TRBJ1-6; the D is unclear. Trimming cost V 6 bases and J 7 bases, with 13 bases left between them. The CDR3 consists of 13 residues. Germline CDR1 DFQATT, CDR2 SNEGSKA (reference sequence).